This passage covers 30 T cell receptor beta chains from one sample sequenced in a study of regulatory T cells in long-lasting Graves disease (dated by TCRdb to the early 2020s). The meaning of the sample's time point label: newly diagnosed GD, antithyroid drugs for less than 3 months. RNA was extracted from PBMCs in TRIzol for both TCR sequencing and RNA sequencing. Libraries were made using multiplex PCR. Sequencing was carried out with an Illumina HiSeq 4000. iRepertoire HTBI primers and Arm-PCR amplification of CDR3 regions were used to construct TCR beta libraries. The raw public reads went through TCRdb reprocessing: fastp at Q25, MiXCR clone calling, in-frame beta chains kept. For every CDR3 protein sequence, its rows merge into one entry that carries the most common genes and DNA. Present in this sample are over 200,000 distinct CDR3 sequences, about 17% of which were seen just once. Roughly a fifth of the sample is in the top ten clones.

Sequencing was performed on peripheral blood mononuclear cells (PBMCs), taken at new diagnosis, from a patient treated with antithyroid drugs. Source of these receptors: a female donor with Graves disease.

On this clonotype itself: A read error may explain this, as a much larger clone is one base away. V gene TRBV4-1 combines with J gene TRBJ2-7, with unresolved D. Germline CDR1 is MGHRA and CDR2 is YSYEKL. This CDR3 region has 13 residues. The CDR3 loop reads CTSSQRDSYEQYF. The CDR3 nucleotides read TGCACCAGCAGCCAAAGGGACTCCTACGAGCAGTACTTC.

The J gene is TRBJ2-3, the V gene TRBV6-2 or TRBV6-3, with no clear D. This CDR3 region has 12 residues. V lost 8 bases, J lost 4 bases, and 10 bases lay in between. Germline V gene data show CDR1 as MNHEY and CDR2 as SVGEGT. Written as DNA, the CDR3 is TGTGCCAGCCGACCCCTGTCAGATACGCAGTATTTT. This encodes CASRPLSDTQYF.

A note on this clonotype: Possible read error: a much larger clone is one base away. The conserved closing phenylalanine or tryptophan is absent in this CDR3, likely reflecting a read error. V and J are TRBV6-1 and TRBJ2-5, with 10 bases that match TRBD1. The CDR3 loop spans 16 amino acids. With 6 bases clipped from V and 0 bases from J, the junction kept 7 bases outside the gene matches. In germline, CDR1 is MNHNS, CDR2 SASEGT. The CDR3 region is CASSPPGQGYQETQYL. CDR3 DNA: TGTGCCAGCAGCCCACCGGGACAGGGGTACCAAGAGACCCAGTACCTC.

This chain uses TRBV5-1 with TRBJ2-1, with D possibly matching TRBD2 (6 bases). V lost 3 bases and J 0 bases, leaving 10 bases between the germline ends. Germline V gene sequence: CDR1 SGHRS, CDR2 YFSETQ. CDR3 length: 15 residues. CDR3: CASSSGTHSYNEQFF. The CDR3 region has the DNA TGCGCCAGCAGCTCCGGGACTCACTCCTACAATGAGCAGTTCTTC. Combining the CDR3 with reference TRBV5-1 and TRBJ2-1 gives the whole variable domain KAGVTQTPRYLIKTRGQQVTLSCSPISGHRSVSWYQQTPGQGLQFLFEYFSETQRNKGNFPGRFSGRQFSNSRSEMNVSTLELGDSALYLCASSSGTHSYNEQFFGPGTRLTVL.

This clonotype was detected ten times or more. V gene TRBV12-3 or TRBV12-4 combines with J gene TRBJ1-5; the D gene is possibly TRBD1 (6 bases). V lost 3 bases and J lost 6, with 12 bases in between. CDR3 size: 14 residues. This CDR3 is CASSFYTGSQPQHF. In DNA form, the CDR3 reads TGTGCCAGCAGTTTTTACACAGGGAGTCAGCCCCAGCATTTT.

With respect to this clonotype: A read error may explain this, as a much larger clone is one base away. V gene TRBV20-1 combines with J gene TRBJ2-2; D assignment may be TRBD1 or TRBD2 (5 bases each). The germline gives CDR1 DFQATT, CDR2 SNEGSKA (reference sequence). This CDR3 contains 16 residues. The CDR3 region is CSARDQGRRNTGEPFF. DNA of the CDR3: TGCAGTGCTAGAGATCAGGGCAGGCGGAACACCGGGGAGCCGTTTTTT.

This clonotype has only a few counts. The rearrangement links TRBV4-1 to TRBJ1-2; D is perhaps TRBD1 (5 bases). The CDR3 totals 15 residues. Germline CDR1 is MGHRA and CDR2 is YSYEKL. Trimming took off 0 bases at V and 8 bases at J, with 16 bases between the two ends. The CDR3 nucleotides are TGCGCCAGCAGCCAAGACAATTTGGGGGGATACGGCTACACCTTC. Encoded protein: CASSQDNLGGYGYTF.

This chain uses TRBV12-3 or TRBV12-4 with TRBJ1-1; D remains ambiguous. The CDR3 is 14 residues long. The ends were cut back, 1 base at V and 5 bases at J, with 11 bases in the middle. The CDR3 nucleotides are TGTGCCAGCAGTTTAGACGGTGTCCGGACTGAAGCTTTCTTT. Its protein product is CASSLDGVRTEAFF.

This clonotype was counted ten times or more. The genes are TRBV6-1 and TRBJ1-2; D not certain. CDR1 MNHNS and CDR2 SASEGT come from the germline V gene. This CDR3 contains 14 residues. Deletions cut 3 bases from V and 5 bases from J, with 13 bases between. The CDR3 protein is CASSEDVRGYGYTF. The CDR3 DNA reads as TGTGCCAGCAGTGAGGATGTCCGAGGGTATGGCTACACCTTC.

In its sample, this clonotype was seen a few times. This may be a read error, as it is one base from a much larger clone. The chain employs TRBV5-5 and TRBJ2-1; D is ambiguous. The CDR3 runs 14 residues. The V gene's germline CDR1 is SGHKS and CDR2 YYEKEE (reference sequence). The CDR3 loop reads CAGSLAYYYNEQFF. The CDR3 nucleotides are TGTGCCGGCAGCTTGGCCTACTACTACAATGAGCAGTTCTTC.

The J gene is TRBJ2-5, the V gene TRBV7-2, with TRBD1 identical over 9 bases. The germline V gene encodes CDR1 SGHTA and CDR2 FQGNSA. The CDR3 is made up of 16 amino acids. V trimming: 7 bases; J trimming: 1 base; junction bases outside the gene matches: 10. In nucleotides, the CDR3 is TGTGCCAGCAAACGGGGGCCGGGACAGGGCCAAGAGACCCAGTACTTC. As protein: CASKRGPGQGQETQYF.

This clonotype was seen repeatedly, ten times or more. This sequence joins TRBV24-1 and TRBJ2-1; 11 bases match TRBD2. Germline CDR1 is KGHDR and CDR2 is SFDVKD. Trimming cost V 3 bases and J 8 bases; bases outside gene matches: 11. CDR3 length: 17 residues. The CDR3 bases are TGTGCCACCAGTGATCCGACCATTAGCGGGAGGGAGGATGAGCAGTTCTTC. Residues: CATSDPTISGREDEQFF.

On this clonotype: It may be a read error: a sequence one base away is much more abundant. The J gene is TRBJ2-1, the V gene TRBV18; TRBD1 agrees at 11 bases. CDR3 size: 14 residues. Germline lookup yields CDR1 KGHSH and CDR2 LQKENI. CDR3 protein: CARSRDRGDHEQFF. CDR3 DNA sequence: TGTGCCCGCTCACGGGACAGGGGGGATCATGAGCAGTTCTTC.

This clonotype was recorded at least ten times. The rearrangement uses TRBV29-1 and TRBJ2-3; 7 bases match TRBD1. CDR3 length: 14 residues. Germline V gene sequence: CDR1 SQVTM, CDR2 ANQGSEA. Germline trimming cut 4 bases from V and 5 bases from J; bases unmatched to any gene: 9. The CDR3 loop is CSVGQRTGVDTQYF. In nucleotides, the CDR3 is TGCAGCGTTGGTCAGCGCACAGGGGTAGATACGCAGTATTTT.

This clonotype was recorded at least ten times. The chain is built from TRBV15 and TRBJ2-7; 8 bases map to TRBD1. CDR3 size: 13 residues. Losses at the gene ends were 3 bases for V and 7 bases for J; bases not matched to a gene: 5. The V gene's germline CDR1 is LNHNV and CDR2 YYDKDF (reference sequence). DNA of the CDR3: TGTGCCACCAGCAGCGACAGGGGTTATGAGCAGTACTTC. Translated, it gives CATSSDRGYEQYF.

In this sample, this clonotype turned up many times. The genes are TRBV20-1 and TRBJ2-7; 13 bases fit TRBD2. J was trimmed by 5 bases and V by 3 bases; bases with no gene match: 7. Germline V gene data show CDR1 as DFQATT and CDR2 as SNEGSKA (reference sequence). This CDR3 spans 15 amino acids. CDR3 region: CSASRTSGSWDEQYF. The CDR3 region has the DNA TGCAGTGCTAGTCGGACTAGCGGGAGTTGGGACGAGCAGTACTTC.

This clonotype was counted ten times or more. The genes are TRBV10-3 and TRBJ1-5; unclear D gene. With 4 bases removed from V and 7 bases from J, the gap between germline ends came to 11 bases. There are 13 residues in the CDR3. The V gene's germline CDR1 is ENHRY and CDR2 SYGVKD. The CDR3 loop reads CAISARDQQPQHF. CDR3 in DNA: TGTGCCATCAGTGCTCGGGATCAGCAGCCCCAGCATTTT.

This clonotype was counted a few times. This chain uses TRBV20-1 with TRBJ2-1; 10 bases are shared with TRBD2. V lost 6 bases, J lost 6 bases, and 11 bases stayed unmatched. Germline assignment: CDR1 DFQATT and CDR2 SNEGSKA (reference sequence). CDR3 size: 15 residues. For the CDR3, the DNA is TGCAGTGCCAAGAGACTAGCGGGTTTGGGCAATGAGCAGTTCTTC. Its translation: CSAKRLAGLGNEQFF.

There are many counts of this clonotype. The chain couples TRBV11-2 to TRBJ2-4, with D uncertain. Germline CDR1 is SGHAT and CDR2 is FQNNGV. V was shortened by 0 bases and J by 3 bases, with 12 bases between the two germline ends. The CDR3 sequence is 16 residues long. CDR3 DNA sequence: TGTGCCAGCAGCTTAGATCCCGGCCAGCTCAAAAACATTCAGTACTTC. Its translation: CASSLDPGQLKNIQYF.

As for this clonotype: Only one base separates this from a far larger clonotype, so it likely reflects a read error. The genes are TRBV6-1 and TRBJ1-5, with D maybe TRBD1 (6 bases). The CDR3 contains 15 residues. The germline gives CDR1 MNHNS, CDR2 SASEGT. This CDR3 reads CASSHLQGTNQPQRF. The CDR3 DNA sequence: TGTGCCAGCAGTCACTTACAGGGCACCAATCAGCCCCAGCGTTTT.

The table lists this clonotype with many counts. The gene calls are TRBV2 and TRBJ2-3; a possible D gene is TRBD1 (7 bases). CDR3 size: 12 residues. Germline loops: CDR1 SNHLY, CDR2 FYNNEI. V lost 11 bases, J lost 8 bases, and 17 bases lay in between. The CDR3 nucleotides are TGTGCCGGGGGACTCGCAGGGGGTACGCAGTATTTT. This sequence encodes CAGGLAGGTQYF.

The sample holds many counts of this clonotype. The V call is TRBV20-1, the J call TRBJ2-3, with 8 bases aligning to TRBD1. The CDR3 loop spans 15 amino acids. Germline trimming cut 2 bases from V and 5 bases from J; bases unmatched to any gene: 9. Germline V CDR1 and CDR2: DFQATT, SNEGSKA (reference sequence). CDR3 protein: CSARLTGQGKDTQYF. The CDR3 region has the DNA TGCAGTGCTAGACTTACAGGACAGGGAAAAGATACGCAGTATTTT.

In this sample, this clonotype turned up many times. This chain links TRBV6-1 with TRBJ2-1; D remains ambiguous. The CDR3 consists of 15 residues. With 5 bases removed from V and 2 bases from J, the gap between germline ends came to 13 bases. CDR1 is MNHNS, CDR2 SASEGT, per germline. The CDR3 here is CASSPGKTAYNEQFF. Written as DNA, the CDR3 is TGTGCCAGCAGTCCCGGAAAGACGGCCTACAATGAGCAGTTCTTC.

This clonotype has more than one count but fewer than ten. A single base separates this from a much larger clone, so it may be a read error. The CDR3 DNA reads TGTGCCAGCAGCTTAGCCGACAGTCTCTCCTGCGAGCAGTACTTC. It translates to CASSLADSLSCEQYF. The chain couples TRBV11-2 to TRBJ2-7, with D perhaps TRBD1 (5 bases). Germline CDR1 is SGHAT and CDR2 is FQNNGV. CDR3 length: 15 residues.

This clonotype was detected ten times or more. The chain carries TRBV27 and TRBJ2-2; D not resolved. V lost 3 bases to trimming and J lost 0 bases, with 5 bases between them. Germline V lookup: CDR1 MNHEY, CDR2 SMNVEV (reference sequence). CDR3 length: 14 amino acids. The CDR3 nucleotides read TGTGCCAGCAGTTTGATAGCGAACACCGGGGAGCTGTTTTTT. It encodes CASSLIANTGELFF.

This clonotype occurred many times. The junction does not match germline at one end; this may be a read error. V is TRBV7-7 and J is TRBJ2-1; D remains unclear. The CDR3 runs to 15 residues. The germline V gene encodes CDR1 SSHAT and CDR2 FNYEAQ (reference sequence). CDR3 region: CASTPSRVPYNEQFF. The CDR3 DNA follows: TGTGCTAGCACCCCGTCTCGAGTTCCCTACAATGAGCAGTTCTTC.

This clonotype has a count of ten or more. This chain uses TRBV7-3 with TRBJ1-3, with unresolved D. This CDR3 is 13 amino acids long. V lost 2 bases and J lost 2, with 4 bases in between. Germline V lookup: CDR1 SGHTA, CDR2 FQGTGA. The CDR3 reads CASSLGPGNTIYF. The CDR3 DNA reads TGTGCCAGCAGCTTAGGTCCTGGAAACACCATATATTTT.

In this sample, this clonotype turned up many times. This chain links TRBV15 with TRBJ2-1; 7 bases map to TRBD2. Germline-derived CDR1 and CDR2 are LNHNV and YYDKDF (reference sequence). The CDR3 spans 15 residues. J gave up 4 bases and V 3 bases, and 6 bases lay outside the gene matches. This CDR3 reads CATSREGRGYNEQFF. The CDR3 DNA reads TGTGCCACCAGCAGGGAGGGGAGGGGATACAATGAGCAGTTCTTC.

This clonotype was recorded many times. The rearrangement links TRBV14 to TRBJ1-2; D ambiguous. The germline V gene has CDR1 SGHDN and CDR2 FVKESK. Trimming removed 0 bases at V and 6 bases at J, with 11 bases between. The CDR3 totals 14 residues. The CDR3, as DNA: TGTGCCAGCAGCCAAGAAGGCTCGATAAATGGCTACACCTTC. Translation: CASSQEGSINGYTF.

This clonotype was detected a few times. Just one base apart from a much larger clone, this may be a read error. V gene TRBV10-3 combines with J gene TRBJ2-1; TRBD2 aligns across 13 bases. In germline, CDR1 is ENHRY, CDR2 SYGVKD. The junction had 7 bases not matched to a gene; V was cut back by 3 bases and J by 8 bases. This CDR3 is 16 amino acids long. The CDR3 DNA follows: TGTGCCATCAGTGATCGGGGACTAGCGGGAAACTATGAGCAGTTCTTC. Its translation is CAISDRGLAGNYEQFF.